This T cell receptor beta chain was documented in a study of cytomegalovirus exposure and HLA in healthy donors. With regard to this clone: The target antigen is unknown.

The PCR used 60 Vbeta and 13 Jbeta primers. This table comes from immunoSEQ multiplex PCR, and its TCRdb copy is limited to in-frame clones, with some not included. This repertoire includes approximately 75,000 clones. The study, taken as a whole, reports: TCR beta V- and J-gene trimming, according to a later analysis, was linked to a missense DCLRE1C variant.

Trimming took 0 bases from V and 5 from J, leaving 8 bases between them. Germline V gene data show CDR1 as GTSNPN and CDR2 as SVGIG (reference sequence). The CDR3 loop spans 13 amino acids. The chain links TRBV30 to TRBJ1-5; D may be TRBD1 (6 bases). This clonotype originated in a man aged 35 to 55 in good health and CMV-seronegative. Sequenced material: PBMCs. The DNA of the CDR3 is TGTGCCTGGAGTGTACAGGGATATCAGCCCCAGCATTTT. Its translation: CAWSVQGYQPQHF.